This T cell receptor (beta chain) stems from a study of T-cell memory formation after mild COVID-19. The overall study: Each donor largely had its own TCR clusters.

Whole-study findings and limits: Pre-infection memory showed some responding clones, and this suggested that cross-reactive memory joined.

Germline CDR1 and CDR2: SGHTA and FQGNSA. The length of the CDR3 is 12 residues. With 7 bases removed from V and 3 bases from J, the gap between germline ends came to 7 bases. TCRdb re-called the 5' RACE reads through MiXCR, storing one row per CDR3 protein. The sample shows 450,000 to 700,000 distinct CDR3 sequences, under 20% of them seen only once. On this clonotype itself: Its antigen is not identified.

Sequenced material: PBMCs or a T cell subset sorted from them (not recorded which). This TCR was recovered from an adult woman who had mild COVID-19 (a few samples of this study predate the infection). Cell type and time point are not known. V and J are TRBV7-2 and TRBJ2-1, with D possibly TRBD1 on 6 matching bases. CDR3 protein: CASNRVYNEQFF. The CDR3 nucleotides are TGTGCCAGCAACAGGGTCTACAATGAGCAGTTCTTC.